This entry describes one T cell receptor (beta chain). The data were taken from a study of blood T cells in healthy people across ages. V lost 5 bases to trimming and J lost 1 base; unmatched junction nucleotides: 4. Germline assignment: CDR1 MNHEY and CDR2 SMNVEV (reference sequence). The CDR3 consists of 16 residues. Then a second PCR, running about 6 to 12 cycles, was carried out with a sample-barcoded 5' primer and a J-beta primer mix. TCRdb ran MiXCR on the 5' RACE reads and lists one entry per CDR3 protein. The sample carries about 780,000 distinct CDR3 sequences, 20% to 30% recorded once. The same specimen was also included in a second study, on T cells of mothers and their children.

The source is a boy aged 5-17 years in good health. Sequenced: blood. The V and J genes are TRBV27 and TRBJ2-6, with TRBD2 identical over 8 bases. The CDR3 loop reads CASSPLAGSGANVLTF. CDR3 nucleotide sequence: TGTGCCAGCAGTCCCTTAGCGGGGTCTGGGGCCAACGTCCTGACTTTC.